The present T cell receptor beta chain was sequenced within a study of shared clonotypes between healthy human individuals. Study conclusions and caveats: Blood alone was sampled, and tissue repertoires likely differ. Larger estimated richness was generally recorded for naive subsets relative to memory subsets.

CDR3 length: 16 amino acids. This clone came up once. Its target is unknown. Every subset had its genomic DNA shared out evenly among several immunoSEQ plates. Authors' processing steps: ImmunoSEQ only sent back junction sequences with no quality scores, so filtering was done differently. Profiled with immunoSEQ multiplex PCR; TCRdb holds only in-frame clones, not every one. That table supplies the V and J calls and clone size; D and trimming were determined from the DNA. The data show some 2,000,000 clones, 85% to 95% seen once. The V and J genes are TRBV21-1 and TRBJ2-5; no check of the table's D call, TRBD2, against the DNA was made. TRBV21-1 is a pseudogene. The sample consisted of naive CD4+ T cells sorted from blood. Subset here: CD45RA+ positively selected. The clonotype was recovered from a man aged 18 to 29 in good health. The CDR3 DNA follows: TGTGCCAGCAGCAAACCCCCGGGATTTAGACAAGAGACCCAGTACTTC. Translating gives CASSKPPGFRQETQYF.